The 5 T cell receptor beta chains given below trace back to one sample, sequenced in a study of CD8 T cells in ankylosing spondylitis. TCRdb itself ran the 5' RACE reads through MiXCR, one entry per CDR3 protein. The data contain a few hundred thousand distinct CDR3 sequences, around 10% of them seen just once; the ten biggest clones take up less than 8%. Sequencing was done on a sample of blood, either unsorted or a sorted T cell fraction (not recorded which). Source of these receptors: a male donor with ankylosing spondylitis or in good health (not recorded which).

This clonotype was detected ten times or more. This chain uses TRBV20-1 with TRBJ1-1; D is perhaps TRBD1 (5 bases). The V gene lost 4 bases and the J gene lost 8 bases, with 14 bases spanning the gap. CDR3 length equals 12 residues. Per the germline V gene, CDR1 is DFQATT and CDR2 is SNEGSKA (reference sequence). CDR3 bases: TGCAGTGCTAATATTAAACGGGGCGAAGCTTTCTTT. This encodes CSANIKRGEAFF.

V usage is TRBV20-1 and J usage is TRBJ1-5, with 9 bases aligning to TRBD1. V trimming: 5 bases; J trimming: 4 bases; junction bases outside the gene matches: 12. Germline V CDR1 and CDR2: DFQATT, SNEGSKA (reference sequence). CDR3 length equals 16 residues. The CDR3 region is CSAPNGQGRKNQPQHF. The CDR3 coding sequence is TGCAGTGCTCCCAACGGACAGGGGAGGAAAAATCAGCCCCAGCATTTT.

This clonotype was seen more than once but under ten times. The rearrangement links TRBV29-1 to TRBJ2-5, with D possibly called TRBD1 or TRBD2 (5 bases each). CDR3 length: 17 amino acids. Deletions cut 0 bases from V and 2 bases from J, with 19 bases between. Germline CDR1 reads SQVTM; CDR2 reads ANQGSEA. The CDR3 DNA sequence: TGCAGCGTTGAAGATTGGGGACCAGAGTTAGAGCAAGAGACCCAGTACTTC. This gives the protein CSVEDWGPELEQETQYF.

This chain links TRBV7-6 with TRBJ2-5, with TRBD2 identical over 10 bases. CDR1 is SGHVS, CDR2 FNYEAQ, per germline. CDR3 length equals 16 residues. V was pared by 1 base and J by 5 bases, with 7 bases of the junction left unmatched. The CDR3 here is CASSLVERGGTETQYF. The CDR3 DNA sequence: TGTGCCAGCAGCTTAGTTGAGCGGGGGGGGACGGAGACCCAGTACTTC. Supplemented by reference TRBV7-6 and TRBJ2-5, the full variable domain reads GAGVSQSPRYKVTKRGQDVALRCDPISGHVSLYWYRQALGQGPEFLTYFNYEAQQDKSGLPNDRFSAERPEGSISTLTIQRTEQRDSAMYRCASSLVERGGTETQYFGPGTRLLVL.

In this sample, this clonotype turned up many times. The chain is built from TRBV20-1 and TRBJ2-1; D could derive from TRBD1 or TRBD2 (5 bases each). The CDR3 loop spans 14 amino acids. Germline-derived CDR1 and CDR2 are DFQATT and SNEGSKA (reference sequence). Trimming stripped 0 bases from V and 0 bases from J, with 6 bases between. The CDR3 sequence is CSARDGASYNEQFF. In nucleotides, the CDR3 is TGCAGTGCTAGAGACGGGGCCTCCTACAATGAGCAGTTCTTC.